This TCR beta chain is drawn from a study of PD-1 blockade in classical Hodgkin lymphoma. Study background: A 3 mg/kg intravenous dose of nivolumab was received by patients every 2 weeks. Study observations and caveats: When set against healthy donors, newly diagnosed patients were reported to show lower baseline TCR diversity. Complete responders started with a diversity level that resembled newly diagnosed patients at baseline.

Noted time point: cycle 4 day 1 (C4D1), after 5 to 7 weeks of nivolumab. There was relapse after autologous stem cell transplantation in every patient, and there was variation in brentuximab vedotin exposure. Assay used: immunoSEQ multiplex PCR; TCRdb lists only in-frame clones, some missing. There are tens of thousands of clones in the sample; approximately 80% occur only once, and roughly a fifth lies in the top ten. Of note for this clone: Antigen: not known.

The length of the CDR3 is 16 residues. In germline, CDR1 is SGHRS, CDR2 YFSETQ. V was pared by 1 base and J by 3 bases, with 1 base of the junction left unmatched. The rearrangement links TRBV5-1 to TRBJ2-2, with 12 bases matching TRBD2. This receptor was identified in a human donor with classical Hodgkin lymphoma. The starting material was peripheral blood mononuclear cells (PBMCs), obtained before the fourth cycle of nivolumab. CDR3 sequence reads: CASSLRTSGDTGELFF. The CDR3 DNA sequence: TGCGCCAGCAGCTTGCGGACTAGCGGGGACACCGGGGAGCTGTTTTTT.